This T cell receptor beta chain was obtained from a study of memory CD4+ T cells and cytomegalovirus serostatus. In the study overall: Donors were healthy Belgian adults, 10 or so CMV seropositive and fewer than 30 seronegative. Overall study findings and caveats: CD4+ memory repertoires contained about two fifths of the roughly 150 reported CMV TCRbeta sequences. Median bootstrapped AUC for CMV status was about 0.95 originally, about 0.9 US-trained.

For this clone: The antigen remains undetermined.

The CDR3 contains 18 residues. Germline CDR1 reads MDHEN; CDR2 reads SYDVKM. V gave up 6 bases and J gave up 6 bases; unmatched junction bases: 21. TCRdb's copy holds only in-frame clones and misses some; the assay was immunoSEQ multiplex PCR. The sample holds over 50,000 clones, 82% seen once. Single viable CD3+CD4+CD8-CD45RO+ cells were sorted as the memory CD4+ T cells. Donors' CMV status reflects serum IgG against pp150, pp28, p38, p52. The TCR originated in an adult in good health and CMV-seronegative. Sequenced: memory CD4+ T cells from blood. The V and J genes are TRBV28 and TRBJ1-2, with 8 bases identical to TRBD1. The CDR3 sequence: CASRRSSGGQGAFNGYTF. The CDR3 DNA is TGTGCCAGCAGACGCTCCTCCGGGGGGCAGGGGGCTTTCAATGGCTACACCTTC.